The clone carrying this TCR beta chain has at least ten counts. What it binds is not known. V lost 8 bases, J lost 0 bases, and 7 bases stayed unmatched. This CDR3 contains 14 residues. Germline CDR1 is MDHEN and CDR2 is SYDVKM. Amplification targeted TCR beta CDR3 regions from RNA transcripts. During a first-round RT-PCR of the TCR CDR3, the HTBI primer set was used. TCRdb used MiXCR to reprocess the multiplex PCR reads, holding one entry per CDR3 protein. The data show approximately 250,000 distinct CDR3 sequences, about 25% seen once. These data are taken from a study of T cells in Graves' hyperthyroidism and ophthalmopathy. Study outcomes and limitations: Classification by a 13 V-J model distinguished ophthalmopathy from stable hyperthyroidism.

This clonotype originated in a woman between 40 and 55 years old with Graves' ophthalmopathy. The V gene is TRBV28, the J gene TRBJ2-7, with 7 bases lining up with TRBD2. Sequencing was done on a sample of blood. The CDR3 is CASASGGSSYEQYF. CDR3 sequence (DNA): TGTGCCAGCGCCTCGGGAGGTTCCTCCTACGAGCAGTACTTC.